These T cell receptor beta chains were read from a single sample in a study of T cell responses to AZD1222 COVID-19 vaccine. Some clones are missing from TCRdb's copy, which holds only in-frame ones; the method was immunoSEQ multiplex PCR. This table has roughly 110,000 clones, 85% to 95% appearing once. The specimen comprised peripheral blood, sampled 28 days after the second AZD1222 dose. These receptors all come from an adult who received the AZD1222 COVID-19 vaccine. CDR3s include the opening cysteine and the closing phenylalanine or tryptophan.

j_call v_call cdr3_aa
TRBJ1-5 TRBV18 CASSPRRQGERSNQPQHF
TRBJ1-5 TRBV9 CASSAVDRGNQPQHF
TRBJ2-7 TRBV20-1 CSARDRGEQYF
TRBJ2-1 TRBV6-2/TRBV6-3 CASSLWTSGSTYEQFF
TRBJ1-6 TRBV12-3/TRBV12-4 CASNWGGRSPLHF
TRBJ2-5 TRBV6-5 CASMTRVDQETQYF
TRBJ2-7 TRBV5-8 CASSWIQSSYEQYF
TRBJ2-1 TRBV5-1 CASSLGSRAGADEQFF
TRBJ2-7 TRBV5-1 CASSLVGSRASYEQYF
TRBJ1-3 TRBV6-4 CASSEDSSGNTIYF
TRBJ1-6 TRBV4-1 CASSQDRRWEGSPLHF
TRBJ2-5 TRBV7-8 CASSLRSLAGAVKQETQYF
TRBJ1-2 TRBV7-2 CASSLIGPYRVGYTF
TRBJ1-5 TRBV7-8 CASSSWEQGSTQPQHF
TRBJ1-1 TRBV5-4 CASSTKDGRSTEAFF
TRBJ2-1 TRBV5-1 CASSFLRGPYNEQFF
TRBJ1-1 TRBV19 CASSIDVGDSNTEAFF
TRBJ2-3 TRBV10-2 CASSEAGISTDTQYF
TRBJ1-1 TRBV9 CASSVAGDLNTEAFF
TRBJ2-2 TRBV18 CASSPSGQGGTGELFF
TRBJ1-5 TRBV28 CASTGVRVNQPQHF
TRBJ2-5 TRBV14 CASSQIRGTETQYF
TRBJ1-1 TRBV2 CASSRQHMNTEAFF
TRBJ2-2 TRBV6-1 CASSESPSGDGELFF
TRBJ1-3 TRBV18 CASSPPDRWTRNTIYF
TRBJ1-6 TRBV19 CASTPDGGRNSPLHF
TRBJ2-7 TRBV7-2 CASSLSYEQYF
TRBJ2-5 TRBV7-9 CASSLGSSGVTETQYF
TRBJ2-7 TRBV19 CASSPPGTAYEQYF
TRBJ2-7 TRBV27 CASSLYAGGGSYEQYF
TRBJ2-2 TRBV5-1 CASSLTSGGTGELFF
TRBJ2-7 TRBV6-1 CASSEGEREGRIPEQYF
TRBJ2-3 TRBV11-2 CASSWAGGPRQISTDTQYF
TRBJ2-3 TRBV9 CASSVGGGGRADTQYF
TRBJ1-1 TRBV30 CAWSVGGGSTEAFF
TRBJ2-1 TRBV18 CASSPEAGAYNEQFF
TRBJ2-1 TRBV10-3 CAISESVAGGKYNEQFF
TRBJ1-1 TRBV19 CASSIQENTEAFF
TRBJ2-5 TRBV5-1 CASSLAGETQYF
TRBJ1-4 TRBV15 CATSILWANEKLFF
TRBJ1-1 TRBV28 CASRTGGTEAFF
TRBJ2-7 TRBV3-1/TRBV3-2 CASSQRVGTGKKGYEQYF
TRBJ2-5 TRBV12-5 CASGLGRGYQETQYF
TRBJ1-2 TRBV28 CASSLVGGDYGYTF
TRBJ1-6 TRBV29-1 CSGQDNSPLHF
TRBJ1-4 TRBV5-8 CASTQRPEGVFF
TRBJ1-2 TRBV19 CASKVQGVDGYTF
TRBJ2-5 TRBV5-1 CASTTGGLGETQYF
TRBJ1-2 TRBV9 CASSEPTGTPPHYGYTF
TRBJ1-6 TRBV10-3 CAISANDFYNSPLHF
TRBJ1-6 TRBV7-4 CASSPHGVLGPGVNSPLHF
TRBJ1-5 TRBV6-2/TRBV6-3 CASSFDGSGQPQHF
TRBJ1-2 TRBV5-1 CASSLADTVGGGYTF
TRBJ1-2 TRBV11-2 CASSLEVRNYGYTF